The entry below describes one T cell receptor (beta chain). Its cognate antigen has yet to be identified. No per-base quality is available; no much larger clone lies one base away. The immunoSEQ Assay, a bias-controlled multiplex PCR, was used to amplify TCRbeta CDR3 regions from genomic DNA. The original pipeline was this. Within the assay, amplification of reference gene primers was used to estimate how many nucleated cells each sample contained. To quantify the absolute abundance of each unique TCRbeta CDR3 rearrangement, sequence reads were collapsed and filtered. Productive Simpson clonality was computed per sample as the square root of Simpson's diversity index over productive rearrangements. The clones in this table, taken by TCRdb from immuneACCESS, are in-frame only. Not every clone is retained; where verified, under half of the shortfall comes from an unresolved V gene, and the cause of the rest is unknown. Clone size and V and J calls were adopted from that table, with D and trimming inferred from the DNA. Here the sample has just under 45,000 clones; approximately 88% occur a single time. Less than 1.5% of the sample rests with the top ten.

Per the germline V gene, SNHLY is the CDR1 and FYNNEI is the CDR2. Taken from cysteine to phenylalanine, the CDR3 has 13 residues. Here the CDR3 DNA is all that survives: 39 bases in frame from base 1. Unmatched junction bases come to 6, with V trimmed by 7 bases and J by 3 bases. This specimen belongs to a study of blood T cell repertoires in COVID-19 (TCRdb year 2020). Broadly, across the study: Samples covering the acute and convalescent phases of COVID-19 were provided by collaborators in the United States, Italy and Spain. The prospective study material was composed of cDNA or gDNA derived from T cells, B-cell-depleted T cells, or PBMCs. Subjects who had been exposed to COVID-19, were actively infected with it, or had recovered from it provided the deeply sampled blood TCRbeta repertoires that made up the dataset. The repertoires were made available in a free public database intended to serve as a resource for research on the immune response to SARS-CoV-2. Samples came from the ongoing ImmuneRACE study (first 160 participants) plus 1,254 subjects from 6 global collaborators. Nearly every sample came with metadata listing a de-identified subject ID, COVID-19 status, age in years and sex. Where available, HLA class I and class II types were obtained from metadata supplied by the sample provider rather than from assay-based typing.

What the study reported, not specific to this receptor: How much clinical and demographic metadata was included differed by source and by participant, and the metadata was provided uncurated.

Whole blood was collected in K2EDTA tubes by collaborating institutions according to the institutions' own protocols. For TCRbeta analysis, collaborators shipped samples as frozen whole blood, isolated PBMCs, or DNA extracted from either of those sample types. This sequence was found in a woman between 40 and 50 years old with acute or convalescent COVID-19. Sequenced input: peripheral blood. The chain joins TRBV2 to TRBJ2-7; TRBD1 lines up with 7 middle nucleotides. This receptor has the CDR3 CASKGDRIYEQYF. The nucleotide sequence reads TGTGCCAGCAAGGGGGACAGAATCTACGAGCAGTACTTC.